This T cell receptor beta chain was recorded in a study of chronic HIV infection and antiretroviral therapy. This clonotype was counted ten times or more. TCRdb called the 5' RACE reads again in MiXCR, with one record for every CDR3 protein. The repertoire holds about 38,000 distinct CDR3 sequences, with 8% to 10% as singletons. V was shortened by 4 bases and J by 2 bases, with 12 bases between the two germline ends. The CDR3 has 13 amino acids. CDR1 and CDR2 (germline): SQVTM, ANQGSEA. What was sequenced was peripheral blood. The chain carries TRBV29-1 and TRBJ2-7; D perhaps matches TRBD2 (5 bases). This TCR was sampled from an adult who had HIV and had not received antiretroviral therapy, or was an uninfected healthy control (not recorded which). The CDR3 DNA is TGCAGCGTTGGAGCCGACGGGGCCTACGAGCAGTACTTC. This codes for CSVGADGAYEQYF.